This T cell receptor beta chain was captured by sequencing in a study of beta chain features in type 1 diabetes. Across the study: Sorted cells from all samples, numbering over 85,000,000, were examined. Study outcomes and limitations: VDJ junctions sequenced from type 1 diabetes patients showed fewer insertions and more deletions. Moderate but significant shortening of TCRB CDR3s was recorded in all four CD4+ subsets from Type 1 diabetes patients.

Germline trimming cut 0 bases from V and 4 bases from J; bases unmatched to any gene: 7. The CDR3 contains 17 residues. Germline V CDR1 and CDR2: LGHNA, YSLEER. The authors took one heparinised blood draw, averaging approximately 110 mL, from each donor. By way of CD45RO/CCR7/CD25/CD127/CD95/CD27, the CD4+ regulatory, stem cell-like memory, central memory and naive cells were sorted. The investigators reverse transcribed all of the isolated RNA, so they sequenced expressed TCRB transcripts. Libraries were prepared by immunoSEQ multiplex PCR; TCRdb keeps only in-frame clonotypes and omits some of them. The sample yields 600,000 or so clones, 9.5% to 15% seen once. A remark on this clone: As yet, its antigen is unknown.

The sequencing sample was made of naive CD4+ T cells from blood. This sequence was found in a man between 25 and 39 years old with type 1 diabetes. This chain connects TRBV4-3 to TRBJ2-2, with 8 bases fitting TRBD2. DNA for the CDR3: TGCGCCAGCAGCCAAGAAACCTCGAGCGGGGGCACCGGGGAGCTGTTTTTT. Translation: CASSQETSSGGTGELFF.